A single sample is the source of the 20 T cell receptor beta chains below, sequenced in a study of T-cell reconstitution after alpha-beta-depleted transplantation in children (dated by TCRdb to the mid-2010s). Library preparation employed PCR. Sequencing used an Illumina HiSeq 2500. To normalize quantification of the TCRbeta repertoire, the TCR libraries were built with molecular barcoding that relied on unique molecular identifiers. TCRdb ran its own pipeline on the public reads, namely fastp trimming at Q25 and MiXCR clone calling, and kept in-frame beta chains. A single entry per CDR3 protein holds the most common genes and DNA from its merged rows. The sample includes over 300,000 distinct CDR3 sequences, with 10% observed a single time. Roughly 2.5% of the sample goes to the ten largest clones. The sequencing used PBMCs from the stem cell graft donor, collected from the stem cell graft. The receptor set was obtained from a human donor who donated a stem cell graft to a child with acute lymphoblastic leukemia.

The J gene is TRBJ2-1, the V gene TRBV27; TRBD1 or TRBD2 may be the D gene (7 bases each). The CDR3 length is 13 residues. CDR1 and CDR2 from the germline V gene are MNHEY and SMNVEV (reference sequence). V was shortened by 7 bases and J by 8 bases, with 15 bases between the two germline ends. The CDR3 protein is CASTQGGGHEQFF. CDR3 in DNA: TGTGCCAGCACCCAGGGAGGGGGCCATGAGCAGTTCTTC.

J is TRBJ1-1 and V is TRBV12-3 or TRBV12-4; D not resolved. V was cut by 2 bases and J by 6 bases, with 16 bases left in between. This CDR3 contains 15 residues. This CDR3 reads CASSLTALGFAEAFF. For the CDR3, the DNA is TGTGCCAGCAGTTTAACTGCTTTAGGCTTCGCTGAAGCTTTCTTT.

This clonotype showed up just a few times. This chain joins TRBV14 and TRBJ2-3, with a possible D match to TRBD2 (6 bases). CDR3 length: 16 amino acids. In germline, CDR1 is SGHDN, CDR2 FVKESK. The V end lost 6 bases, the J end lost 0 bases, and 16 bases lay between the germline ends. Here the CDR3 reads CASSPRDGSSTDTQYF. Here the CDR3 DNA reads TGTGCCAGCAGTCCGCGGGACGGTTCGAGCACAGATACGCAGTATTTT.

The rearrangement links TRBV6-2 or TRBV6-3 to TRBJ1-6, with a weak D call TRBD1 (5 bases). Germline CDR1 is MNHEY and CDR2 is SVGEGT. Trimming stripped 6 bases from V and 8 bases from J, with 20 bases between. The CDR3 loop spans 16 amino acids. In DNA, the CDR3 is TGTGCCAGCAGCATCGGGGGAAACCCCAATTATTCACCCCTCCACTTT. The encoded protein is CASSIGGNPNYSPLHF.

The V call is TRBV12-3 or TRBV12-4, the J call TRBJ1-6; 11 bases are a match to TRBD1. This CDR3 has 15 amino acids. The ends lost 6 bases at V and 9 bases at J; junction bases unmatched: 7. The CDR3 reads CASSPGTGGGSPLHF. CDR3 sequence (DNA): TGTGCCAGCAGCCCCGGGACAGGGGGAGGTTCACCCCTCCACTTT.

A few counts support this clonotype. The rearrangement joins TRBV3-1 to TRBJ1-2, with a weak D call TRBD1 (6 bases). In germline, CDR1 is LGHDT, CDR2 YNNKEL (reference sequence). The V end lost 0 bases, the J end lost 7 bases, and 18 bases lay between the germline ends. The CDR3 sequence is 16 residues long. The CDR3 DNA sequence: TGTGCCAGCAGCCAAGATCTGGCCGGGGGCGCGGGTGGCTACACCTTC. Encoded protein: CASSQDLAGGAGGYTF. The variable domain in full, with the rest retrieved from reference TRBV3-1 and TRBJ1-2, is DTAVSQTPKYLVTQMGNDKSIKCEQNLGHDTMYWYKQDSKKFLKIMFSYNNKELIINETVPNRFSPKSPDKAHLNLHINSLELGDSAVYFCASSQDLAGGAGGYTFGSGTRLTVV.

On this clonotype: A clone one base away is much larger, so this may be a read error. In DNA, the CDR3 is TGTGCCAGCAGCGTAGAAACAGGGCGTCACGAGACCCAGTACTTC. This encodes CASSVETGRHETQYF. The J gene is TRBJ2-5, the V gene TRBV9; the D gene is possibly TRBD1 (6 bases). This CDR3 spans 15 amino acids. V was pared by 0 bases and J by 5 bases, with 14 bases between. Germline V CDR1 and CDR2: SGDLS, YYNGEE.

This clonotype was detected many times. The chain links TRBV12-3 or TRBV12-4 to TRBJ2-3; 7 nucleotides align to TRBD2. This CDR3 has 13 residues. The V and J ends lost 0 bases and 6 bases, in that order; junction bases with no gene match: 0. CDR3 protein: CASSLAGGDTQYF. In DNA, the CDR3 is TGTGCCAGCAGTTTAGCCGGGGGGGATACGCAGTATTTT.

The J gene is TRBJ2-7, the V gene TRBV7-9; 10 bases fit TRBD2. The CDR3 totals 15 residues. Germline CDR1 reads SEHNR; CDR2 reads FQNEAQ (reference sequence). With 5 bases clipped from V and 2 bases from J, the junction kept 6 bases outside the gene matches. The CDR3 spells CASSKTSGYTYEQYF. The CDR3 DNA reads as TGTGCCAGCAGCAAGACTAGCGGGTATACCTACGAGCAGTACTTC.

This CDR3 is CASSLAQAREQFF. CDR3 coding DNA: TGTGCCAGCAGCTTGGCGCAAGCGAGGGAGCAGTTCTTC. J is TRBJ2-1 and V is TRBV5-6; no reliable D call. Germline CDR1 is SGHDT and CDR2 is YYEEEE. The germline V and J ends were trimmed by 0 bases and 10 bases, with 11 bases remaining between them. There are 13 residues in the CDR3. The full variable domain, rest sourced from reference TRBV5-6 and TRBJ2-1, is DAGVTQSPTHLIKTRGQQVTLRCSPKSGHDTVSWYQQALGQGPQFIFQYYEEEERQRGNFPDRFSGHQFPNYSSELNVNALLLGDSALYLCASSLAQAREQFFGPGTRLTVL.

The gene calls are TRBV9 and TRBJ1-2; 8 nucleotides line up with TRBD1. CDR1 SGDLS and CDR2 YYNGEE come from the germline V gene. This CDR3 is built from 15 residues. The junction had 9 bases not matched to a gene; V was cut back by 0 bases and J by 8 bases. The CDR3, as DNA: TGTGCCAGCAGCGTAGGGGGACAGGTGGCCAGAGGCTACACCTTC. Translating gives CASSVGGQVARGYTF.

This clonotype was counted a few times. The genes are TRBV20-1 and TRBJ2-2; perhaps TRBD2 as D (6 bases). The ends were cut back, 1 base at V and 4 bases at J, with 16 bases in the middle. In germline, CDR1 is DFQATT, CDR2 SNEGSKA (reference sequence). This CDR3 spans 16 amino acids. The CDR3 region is CSARVSGGPRTGELFF. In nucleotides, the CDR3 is TGCAGTGCTAGAGTTTCAGGAGGGCCTCGCACCGGGGAGCTGTTTTTT.

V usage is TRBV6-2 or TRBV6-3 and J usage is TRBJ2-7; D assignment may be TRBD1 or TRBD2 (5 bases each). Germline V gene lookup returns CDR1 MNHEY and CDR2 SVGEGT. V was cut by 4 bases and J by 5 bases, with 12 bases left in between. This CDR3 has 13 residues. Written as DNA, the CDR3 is TGTGCCAGCAGTTTCTCGGGACCCCACGAGCAGTACTTC. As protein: CASSFSGPHEQYF.

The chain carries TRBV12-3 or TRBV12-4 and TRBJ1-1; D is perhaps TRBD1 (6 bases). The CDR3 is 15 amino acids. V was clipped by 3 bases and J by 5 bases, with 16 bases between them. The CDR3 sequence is CASSLPDRLGTEAFF. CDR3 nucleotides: TGTGCCAGCAGTTTGCCCGACAGGTTGGGAACTGAAGCTTTCTTT.

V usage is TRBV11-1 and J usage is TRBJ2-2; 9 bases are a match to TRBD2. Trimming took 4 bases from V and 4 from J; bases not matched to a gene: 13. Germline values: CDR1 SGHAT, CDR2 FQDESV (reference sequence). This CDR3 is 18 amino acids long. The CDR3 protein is CASSSGLLAGPGTGELFF. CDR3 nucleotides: TGTGCCAGCAGCTCAGGGCTCCTAGCGGGACCAGGCACCGGGGAGCTGTTTTTT.

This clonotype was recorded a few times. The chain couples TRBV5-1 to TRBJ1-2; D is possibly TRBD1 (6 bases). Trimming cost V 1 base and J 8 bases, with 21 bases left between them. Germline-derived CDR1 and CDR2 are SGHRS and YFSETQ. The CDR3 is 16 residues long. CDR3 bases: TGCGCCAGCAGCTTGCCCCAGTCGGCAGGGGATGGGGGCTACACCTTC. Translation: CASSLPQSAGDGGYTF.

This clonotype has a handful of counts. The CDR3 DNA sequence: TGTGCCAGTAGTATAGGACAGGGGCCAAATCAGCCCCAGCATTTT. Its translation: CASSIGQGPNQPQHF. This chain uses TRBV19 with TRBJ1-5; 8 bases match TRBD1. The CDR3 contains 15 residues. The junction had 3 bases not matched to a gene; V was cut back by 1 base and J by 4 bases. Germline CDR1 LNHDA, CDR2 SQIVND (reference sequence).

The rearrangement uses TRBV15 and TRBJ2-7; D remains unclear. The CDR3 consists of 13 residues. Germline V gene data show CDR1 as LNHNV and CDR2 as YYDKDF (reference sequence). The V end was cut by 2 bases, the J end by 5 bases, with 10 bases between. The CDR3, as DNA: TGTGCCACCAGCAGACTCGACGGCGACGAGCAGTACTTC. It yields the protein CATSRLDGDEQYF.

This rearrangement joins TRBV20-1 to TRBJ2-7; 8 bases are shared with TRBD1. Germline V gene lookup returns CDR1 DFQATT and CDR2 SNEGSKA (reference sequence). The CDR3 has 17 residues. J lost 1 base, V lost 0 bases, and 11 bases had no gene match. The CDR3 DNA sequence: TGCAGTGCTAGAGATCACTATGGACAGGGTTATTCCTACGAGCAGTACTTC. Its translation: CSARDHYGQGYSYEQYF.

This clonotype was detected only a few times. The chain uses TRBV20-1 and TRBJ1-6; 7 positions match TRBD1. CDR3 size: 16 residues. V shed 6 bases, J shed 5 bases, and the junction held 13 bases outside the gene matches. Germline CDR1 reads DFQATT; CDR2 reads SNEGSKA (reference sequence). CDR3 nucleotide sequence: TGCAGTGCGAGGACAGGTCTCACCAGGGATAATTCACCCCTCCACTTT. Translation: CSARTGLTRDNSPLHF.